These T cell receptor beta chains were read from a single sample in a study of T cell responses to AZD1222 COVID-19 vaccine. Libraries were prepared by immunoSEQ multiplex PCR; TCRdb keeps only in-frame clonotypes and omits some of them. Of tens of thousands of clones listed, approximately 83% are singletons. The sequencing used peripheral blood, collected on day 0 of AZD1222 vaccination. The receptors derive from an adult in good health. The CDR3 runs from the conserved cysteine through the conserved F or W. The order of the fields is D gene, J gene, V gene, clone size, CDR3 DNA, CDR3 protein. D genes are given only for firm matches. The size entry is marked missing in some rows and otherwise reads once, few, many or a size class.

>-|TRBJ1-4|TRBV6-5|-
TGTGCCAGCGGCAGGGGTGGGAAACTGTTTTTT
CASGRGGKLFF
>TRBD1|TRBJ1-2|TRBV5-5|-
TGTGCCAGCAGGGACACAGGGGGAAGTGGCTACACCTTC
CASRDTGGSGYTF
>-|TRBJ2-7|TRBV2|-
TGTGCCAGCACTGGAGGGGCCTCCTACGAGCAGTACTTC
CASTGGASYEQYF
>TRBD1|TRBJ1-1|TRBV30|-
TGTGCCTGGATAGGACAGGGTCTAGGGAACACTGAAGCTTTCTTT
CAWIGQGLGNTEAFF
>-|TRBJ1-1|TRBV13|-
TGTGCCAGCAGCTTAGGGACCGTGTGGGGGACTGAAGCTTTCTTT
CASSLGTVWGTEAFF
>TRBD1|TRBJ1-2|TRBV5-1|-
TGCGCCAGCAGCCCAAACACCGGGACAGGGGGCCGAGGCTACACCTTC
CASSPNTGTGGRGYTF
>-|TRBJ1-1|TRBV27|-
TGTGCCAGCAGTTTGGGGGGGATATACACTGAAGCTTTCTTT
CASSLGGIYTEAFF
>-|TRBJ1-1|TRBV20-1|-
TGCAGTGCTCTTCGGGCTGTTCGGGCTTTCTTT
CSALRAVRAFF
>-|TRBJ2-7|TRBV6-5|-
TGTGCCAGCAGTTACTCCGAGGGTTTGGGCGAGCAGTACTTC
CASSYSEGLGEQYF
>-|TRBJ1-2|TRBV27|-
TGTGCCAGCAGTGAAAGGACCGGAGGCTACACCTTC
CASSERTGGYTF
>TRBD1|TRBJ2-2|TRBV15|-
TGTGCCACCAGCAGAGAGACAGGGGGCACCGGGGAGCTGTTTTTT
CATSRETGGTGELFF
>TRBD1|TRBJ1-2|TRBV4-3|-
TGCGCCAGCAGCCAAGGGGGCGCGGGGCAGGGGGCCCGCTATGGCTACACCTTC
CASSQGGAGQGARYGYTF
>TRBD1|TRBJ1-2|TRBV18|-
TGTGCCAGCTCACCCCAGACAGGGTCCTATGGCTACACCTTC
CASSPQTGSYGYTF
>-|TRBJ2-1|TRBV29-1|-
TGCAGCGTTGAACCTAGCCTCGAGCAGTTCTTC
CSVEPSLEQFF
>-|TRBJ2-2|TRBV25-1|-
TGTGCCAGCAGTCCCCGGACGGCGAACACCGGGGAGCTGTTTTTT
CASSPRTANTGELFF
>-|TRBJ2-4|TRBV5-6|-
TGTGCCAGCAGCTTGGTGGCGGGACGAGCCAAAAACATTCAGTACTTC
CASSLVAGRAKNIQYF
>TRBD2|TRBJ2-3|TRBV27|-
TGTGCCAGCAGTTTATATCCTCCGGGACTAGCGGGCCGTGATACGCAGTATTTT
CASSLYPPGLAGRDTQYF
>-|TRBJ2-2|TRBV21-1|-
TGTGCCAGCACCCGCGGGGAGCTGTTTTTT
CASTRGELFF
>-|TRBJ2-7|TRBV2|-
TGTGCCAGCATCGCGGCTAGGTCCGGGGTCGAGCAGTACTTC
CASIAARSGVEQYF
>-|TRBJ1-2|TRBV28|-
TGTGCCAGCAGTACAGCTAACTATGGCTACACCTTC
CASSTANYGYTF
>-|TRBJ2-7|TRBV6-5|-
TGTGCCAGCAGTAACCTTGGGTACGAGCAGTACTTC
CASSNLGYEQYF
>-|TRBJ2-1|TRBV9|-
TGTGCCAGCAGCGTTCTGTACGGTGAGCAGTTCTTC
CASSVLYGEQFF
>-|TRBJ1-5|TRBV18|few
TGTGCCAGCTCACCACGGACCAATCAGCCCCAGCATTTT
CASSPRTNQPQHF
>TRBD2|TRBJ2-1|TRBV23-1|-
TGCGCCAGCAGTCCCCCCCCTAATAGCGGGATCCGGAATGAGCAGTTCTTC
CASSPPPNSGIRNEQFF
>-|TRBJ1-5|TRBV7-2|-
TGTGCCAGCAGCTTCGGACCCGCCGGACGGCCCCAGCATTTT
CASSFGPAGRPQHF
>TRBD1|TRBJ1-2|TRBV7-2|-
TGTGCCAGCAGCTTATCCCTTACAGGGGGCTATGGCTACACCTTC
CASSLSLTGGYGYTF
>-|TRBJ2-7|TRBV30|-
TGTGCCTGGAGTAGGGGAGACTACGAGCAGTACTTC
CAWSRGDYEQYF
>TRBD2|TRBJ2-1|TRBV7-2|-
TGTGCCAGCAGGAGCGGGAGTTCTTACAATGAGCAGTTCTTC
CASRSGSSYNEQFF
>TRBD2|TRBJ2-7|TRBV2|-
TGTGCCAGCAGTCCTAGCGGGATCACCTACGAGCAGTACTTC
CASSPSGITYEQYF
>-|TRBJ1-1|TRBV28|-
TGTGCCAGCAGTTCCGGGACATTCAGTTTGGAAGCTTTCTTT
CASSSGTFSLEAFF
>-|TRBJ2-1|TRBV7-3|-
TGTGCCAGCAGCCCGTCTAGGTCGAATGAGCAGTTCTTC
CASSPSRSNEQFF
>-|TRBJ1-1|TRBV28|-
TGTGCCACCCGACAGAACACTGAAGCTTTCTTT
CATRQNTEAFF
>TRBD2|TRBJ2-1|TRBV7-3|-
TGTGCCAGCAGCCTGACTAGCGGTCGTAGCTCCTACAATGAGCAGTTCTTC
CASSLTSGRSSYNEQFF
>-|TRBJ2-1|TRBV9|-
TGTGCCAGCAGTGAGGGTGGGAACTACCCATACAATGAGCAGTTCTTC
CASSEGGNYPYNEQFF
>-|TRBJ2-2|TRBV12-3/TRBV12-4|-
TGTGCCAGCAGTTTTCAGACCGGGGAGCTGTTTTTT
CASSFQTGELFF
>-|TRBJ1-3|TRBV7-9|-
TGTGCCAGCAGCCGGGGGCCTCTTGGAAACACCATATATTTT
CASSRGPLGNTIYF
>-|TRBJ2-3|TRBV5-1|-
TGCGCCAGCAGCTTGGAGGCAGATACGCAGTATTTT
CASSLEADTQYF
>-|TRBJ1-1|TRBV9|-
TGTGCCAGCAGCGTTCTAAACGGGGGGAACACTGAAGCTTTCTTT
CASSVLNGGNTEAFF
>TRBD2|TRBJ2-7|TRBV11-2|few
TGTGCCAGCAGCCGGGCGGGTTATAGCGGGACCTACGAGCAGTACTTC
CASSRAGYSGTYEQYF
>-|TRBJ2-3|TRBV5-6|-
TGTGCCAGCAGCTTGGGAGGGGACCCCACAGATACGCAGTATTTT
CASSLGGDPTDTQYF
>-|TRBJ2-7|TRBV10-3|-
TGTGCCATCAGGACATCGAGAGGGGATGGCTACGAGCAGTACTTC
CAIRTSRGDGYEQYF